Following are 28 T cell receptor beta chains from one sample sequenced in a study of CD8+ T cells in alopecia areata (dated 2018 in TCRdb). The sample's treatment or condition label, decoded: oral pan-JAK inhibitor, 5-10 mg twice daily. The library was generated by the immunoSEQ multiplex PCR assay. To provide template for TCR sequencing, every sample had RNA extracted and reverse transcribed into cDNA. The source is immuneACCESS, and TCRdb retained only in-frame sequences with V and J called. Part of the clones is not carried over; for the studies checked, unresolved V genes explain less than half of this, and the remainder is unexplained. This sample gives 200,000 to 250,000 clones in total; 40% to 55% of them show up just once. The top ten clones comprise around 2.8% of the sample. The sample consisted of CD4+ T cells sorted from blood, taken around week 36, from a patient treated with tofacitinib. The receptor set was obtained from a human donor with alopecia areata.

The V and J genes are TRBV15 and TRBJ2-2; no clear D gene. The germline gives CDR1 LNHNV, CDR2 YYDKDF (reference sequence). The CDR3 is made up of 13 amino acids. Trimming shortened V by 1 base and J by 3 bases, and 3 bases separated the two germline ends. The CDR3 protein is CATSRAYTGELFF. The CDR3 region has the DNA TGTGCCACCAGCAGAGCCTACACCGGGGAGCTGTTTTTT.

The chain carries TRBV6-1 and TRBJ1-1; perhaps TRBD1 as D (5 bases). CDR1 and CDR2 from the germline V gene are MNHNS and SASEGT. There are 13 residues in the CDR3. V dropped 2 bases and J dropped 1 base, with 5 bases sitting between them. CDR3 protein: CASSEQGNTEAFF. The CDR3, as DNA: TGTGCCAGCAGTGAACAGGGGAACACTGAAGCTTTCTTT.

The chain employs TRBV7-2 and TRBJ2-5; D may be TRBD2 (6 bases). Trimming left V 3 bases short and J 5 bases short, with 16 bases between. The germline V gene has CDR1 SGHTA and CDR2 FQGNSA. The CDR3 has 15 amino acids. The CDR3 region is CASSFGTRGRETQYF. Here the CDR3 DNA reads TGTGCCAGCAGCTTCGGGACCCGGGGGAGGGAGACCCAGTACTTC.

J is TRBJ2-5 and V is TRBV4-1; a weak D match, TRBD2 (5 bases). Matching the DNA end better, TRBJ2-7 makes the J call doubtful. The germline V gene has CDR1 MGHRA and CDR2 YSYEKL. The CDR3 loop spans 16 amino acids. CDR3: CASSQDSLGSAYEQYF. As DNA, the CDR3 is TGCGCCAGCAGCCAAGATTCCCTGGGGAGCGCCTACGAGCAGTACTTC.

The V and J genes are TRBV13 and TRBJ2-1, with a possible D match to TRBD1 (5 bases). With 3 bases removed from V and 6 bases from J, the gap between germline ends came to 15 bases. Germline CDR1 and CDR2: PRHDT and FYEKMQ (reference sequence). The CDR3 consists of 15 residues. The CDR3 is CASSFQGRLGNEQFF. In DNA form, the CDR3 reads TGTGCCAGCAGCTTCCAGGGCCGGCTTGGCAATGAGCAGTTCTTC.

J is TRBJ2-5 and V is TRBV2; TRBD2 matches at 13 bases. In germline, CDR1 is SNHLY, CDR2 FYNNEI. J gave up 5 bases and V 1 base, and 1 base lay outside the gene matches. The CDR3 contains 15 residues. CDR3 loop: CASSEELAGGETQYF. The CDR3 region has the DNA TGTGCCAGCAGTGAAGAACTAGCGGGAGGGGAGACCCAGTACTTC.

This chain connects TRBV27 to TRBJ1-5; 7 bases fit TRBD1. Trimming cost V 5 bases and J 0 bases; bases outside gene matches: 13. Germline V gene data show CDR1 as MNHEY and CDR2 as SMNVEV (reference sequence). The CDR3 is 18 amino acids. The CDR3 sequence: CASSPDRAVLNSNQPQHF. In DNA, the CDR3 is TGTGCCAGCAGTCCCGACAGGGCTGTACTTAATAGCAATCAGCCCCAGCATTTT.

J is TRBJ1-2 and V is TRBV18; perhaps TRBD1 as D (5 bases). The germline V and J ends were trimmed by 3 bases and 3 bases, with 17 bases remaining between them. Germline CDR1 reads KGHSH; CDR2 reads LQKENI. This CDR3 is 16 amino acids long. The CDR3 is CASSPDMRGTYYGYTF. DNA for the CDR3: TGTGCCAGCTCACCGGACATGAGAGGAACCTACTATGGCTACACCTTC. Based on the CDR3 plus reference TRBV18 and TRBJ1-2, the full variable domain is NAGVMQNPRHLVRRRGQEARLRCSPMKGHSHVYWYRQLPEEGLKFMVYLQKENIIDESGMPKERFSAEFPKEGPSILRIQQVVRGDSAAYFCASSPDMRGTYYGYTFGSGTRLTVV.

The V and J genes are TRBV2 and TRBJ2-1, with D perhaps TRBD1 (5 bases). Germline CDR1 SNHLY, CDR2 FYNNEI. Trimming took 11 bases from V and 9 from J, leaving 20 bases between them. The CDR3 contains 13 residues. CDR3 loop: CASARLSQGEQFF. The CDR3 coding sequence is TGTGCCTCAGCCCGGCTCTCTCAGGGTGAGCAGTTCTTC.

The V and J genes are TRBV2 and TRBJ1-1; 7 bases line up with TRBD1. V lost 4 bases and J lost 2; bases outside the gene matches: 7. This CDR3 has 15 amino acids. Germline CDR1 is SNHLY and CDR2 is FYNNEI. The CDR3 here is CASSARTGRNTEAFF. The CDR3 bases are TGTGCCAGCAGTGCTCGGACAGGTCGAAACACTGAAGCTTTCTTT.

The rearrangement links TRBV30 to TRBJ1-4; TRBD1 is a possible D gene (5 bases). V shed 1 base and J shed 6 bases, with 12 bases lying between them. The CDR3 covers 14 residues. Germline V gives CDR1 GTSNPN, CDR2 SVGIG (reference sequence). CDR3 sequence: CAWSETGTYEKLFF. The DNA for the CDR3 is TGTGCCTGGAGTGAAACAGGAACCTATGAAAAACTGTTTTTT.

V usage is TRBV4-2 and J usage is TRBJ2-5; no firm D call. This CDR3 has 13 residues. Germline V gene data show CDR1 as LGHNA and CDR2 as YNFKEQ. V was trimmed by 5 bases and J by 5 bases, leaving 12 bases between them. The CDR3 spells CASSGSPGETQYF. Written as DNA, the CDR3 is TGTGCCAGCAGCGGTAGCCCCGGGGAGACCCAGTACTTC.

The chain links TRBV9 to TRBJ2-2; 10 bases fit TRBD2. This CDR3 has 18 residues. Germline V gene sequence: CDR1 SGDLS, CDR2 YYNGEE. The trim removed 0 bases at V and 6 bases at J, leaving 11 bases unmatched. CDR3 sequence: CASSVVWQREGLSGELFF. In nucleotides, the CDR3 is TGTGCCAGCAGCGTAGTATGGCAGCGGGAGGGCCTATCCGGGGAGCTGTTTTTT.

The V call is TRBV2, the J call TRBJ2-3; the match to TRBD2 covers 12 bases. The CDR3 consists of 16 residues. The V and J ends lost 2 bases and 1 base, in that order; junction bases with no gene match: 1. Germline assignment: CDR1 SNHLY and CDR2 FYNNEI. The CDR3 region is CASSERTSGGTDTQYF. In DNA form, the CDR3 reads TGTGCCAGCAGTGAACGGACTAGCGGGGGCACAGATACGCAGTATTTT.

This clone was observed a few times. This chain joins TRBV4-3 and TRBJ1-2; D call uncertain. V was pared by 4 bases and J by 3 bases, with 12 bases between. The germline gives CDR1 LGHNA, CDR2 YSLEER. The CDR3 spans 14 residues. The CDR3 loop reads CASSPGWQDYGYTF. The CDR3 DNA sequence: TGCGCCAGCAGCCCCGGGTGGCAGGACTATGGCTACACCTTC.

This rearrangement joins TRBV10-2 to TRBJ2-7; no definite D call. Germline CDR1 and CDR2: WSHSY and SAAADI. The CDR3 extends over 12 amino acids. V gave up 3 bases and J gave up 3 bases, with 6 bases separating them. The CDR3 is CASSDTYYEQYF. The CDR3 DNA is TGCGCCAGCAGTGATACGTACTACGAGCAGTACTTC.

This chain uses TRBV6-5 with TRBJ2-1; a possible D gene is TRBD2 (6 bases). This CDR3 contains 12 residues. V was shortened by 6 bases and J by 10 bases, with 13 bases between the two germline ends. Looked up from germline, CDR1 is MNHEY and CDR2 is SVGAGI. The CDR3 DNA reads as TGTGCCAGCAGCCGACCCCTAGCGGAGCAGTTCTTC. It translates to CASSRPLAEQFF.

V is TRBV2 and J is TRBJ2-3; D not resolved. Trimming pared 7 bases from V and 1 base from J, leaving 12 bases between. This CDR3 spans 14 amino acids. Germline-derived CDR1 and CDR2 are SNHLY and FYNNEI. CDR3 in amino acids: CASIRSAGTDTQYF. DNA for the CDR3: TGTGCCAGCATTAGGTCAGCAGGCACAGATACGCAGTATTTT.

The table lists this clone with a few counts. Only one base separates this from a far larger clonotype, so it likely reflects a read error. The V gene is TRBV5-4, the J gene TRBJ2-2; D may be TRBD1 (6 bases). This CDR3 comprises 15 residues. V shed 1 base and J shed 0 bases, with 7 bases lying between them. The germline V gene encodes CDR1 SGHNT and CDR2 YYREEE (reference sequence). CDR3 protein: CASSLQGPNTGELFF. The CDR3 coding sequence is TGTGCCAGCAGCTTGCAGGGGCCGAACACCGGGGAGCTGTTTTTT.

This chain links TRBV5-1 with TRBJ2-2; 9 bases match TRBD2. V shed 6 bases, J shed 0 bases, and the junction held 3 bases outside the gene matches. The CDR3 consists of 15 residues. Germline loops: CDR1 SGHRS, CDR2 YFSETQ. The CDR3 reads CASKAGGSNTGELFF. CDR3 coding DNA: TGCGCCAGCAAGGCGGGAGGGTCGAACACCGGGGAGCTGTTTTTT.

There are a few counts of this clone. The V gene is TRBV19, the J gene TRBJ1-1; 12 nucleotides match TRBD1. This CDR3 contains 15 residues. V gave up 9 bases and J gave up 1 base; unmatched junction bases: 6. Germline V gives CDR1 LNHDA, CDR2 SQIVND (reference sequence). The CDR3 loop is CASLPGQGANTEAFF. Written as DNA, the CDR3 is TGTGCCAGCTTACCGGGACAGGGGGCGAACACTGAAGCTTTCTTT. The variable domain in full, completed from reference TRBV19 and TRBJ1-1, reads DGGITQSPKYLFRKEGQNVTLSCEQNLNHDAMYWYRQDPGQGLRLIYYSQIVNDFQKGDIAEGYSVSREKKESFPLTVTSAQKNPTAFYLCASLPGQGANTEAFFGQGTRLTVV.

V usage is TRBV6-5 and J usage is TRBJ1-5; weak D call: TRBD1 (6 bases). V lost 0 bases to trimming and J lost 4 bases, with 10 bases between them. Germline CDR1 MNHEY, CDR2 SVGAGI. The CDR3 length is 15 residues. In DNA, the CDR3 is TGTGCCAGCAGTTACTCGGTACAGGGAAATCAGCCCCAGCATTTT. The encoded protein is CASSYSVQGNQPQHF.

This clone was seen more than once but under ten times. The V and J genes are TRBV2 and TRBJ1-1; D not resolved. The CDR3 is 14 amino acids. Between the trimmed V and J ends, which lost 3 bases and 4 bases, there was a span of 12 bases. CDR1 is SNHLY and CDR2 is FYNNEI in the germline V gene. The CDR3 here is CASSELGRATEAFF. Written as DNA, the CDR3 is TGTGCCAGCAGTGAGCTGGGGAGGGCCACTGAAGCTTTCTTT.

The chain has TRBV30 and TRBJ2-6; possible D gene TRBD2, 5 bases. V was pared by 0 bases and J by 2 bases, with 14 bases between. Germline CDR1 is GTSNPN and CDR2 is SVGIG (reference sequence). This CDR3 comprises 17 residues. CDR3 region: CAWSVGILVPGANVLTF. The CDR3 nucleotides are TGTGCCTGGAGTGTCGGGATACTCGTCCCTGGGGCCAACGTCCTGACTTTC.

This clone appeared a few times. The chain uses TRBV7-3 and TRBJ2-3; D uncertain. Trimming took 5 bases from V and 4 from J, leaving 10 bases between them. This CDR3 has 13 amino acids. Germline loops: CDR1 SGHTA, CDR2 FQGTGA. The CDR3 is CASSRERADTQYF. The CDR3 DNA reads TGTGCCAGCAGCCGAGAGAGAGCAGATACGCAGTATTTT.

The chain couples TRBV30 to TRBJ2-7; D possibly matches TRBD1 or TRBD2 (5 bases each). Trimming cost V 3 bases and J 3 bases, with 21 bases left between them. Germline CDR1 GTSNPN, CDR2 SVGIG (reference sequence). CDR3 length equals 16 residues. The CDR3 DNA reads TGTGCCTGGAGCACTGACAGACACGGGGTAGTCTACGAGCAGTACTTC. Residues: CAWSTDRHGVVYEQYF.

The chain employs TRBV29-1 and TRBJ2-5; perhaps TRBD1 as D (5 bases). The V end was cut by 3 bases, the J end by 2 bases, with 7 bases between. Germline V gives CDR1 SQVTM, CDR2 ANQGSEA. CDR3 length: 12 amino acids. This CDR3 is CSVDRVQETQYF. The CDR3 nucleotides are TGCAGCGTTGACAGGGTTCAAGAGACCCAGTACTTC. Complete variable domain (other parts from reference TRBV29-1 and TRBJ2-5): SAVISQKPSRDICQRGTSLTIQCQVDSQVTMMFWYRQQPGQSLTLIATANQGSEATYESGFVIDKFPISRPNLTFSTLTVSNMSPEDSSIYLCSVDRVQETQYFGPGTRLLVL.

Details on this clone: Other DNA sequences of this sample code for an identical CDR3. The chain combines TRBV29-1 with TRBJ2-1; D might be TRBD1 (8 bases). The CDR3 loop spans 12 amino acids. Trimming took 4 bases from V and 9 from J, leaving 13 bases between them. The germline V gene encodes CDR1 SQVTM and CDR2 ANQGSEA. The CDR3 region is CSVGTGGGEQFF. CDR3 in DNA: TGCAGCGTTGGTACAGGGGGGGGTGAGCAGTTCTTC.